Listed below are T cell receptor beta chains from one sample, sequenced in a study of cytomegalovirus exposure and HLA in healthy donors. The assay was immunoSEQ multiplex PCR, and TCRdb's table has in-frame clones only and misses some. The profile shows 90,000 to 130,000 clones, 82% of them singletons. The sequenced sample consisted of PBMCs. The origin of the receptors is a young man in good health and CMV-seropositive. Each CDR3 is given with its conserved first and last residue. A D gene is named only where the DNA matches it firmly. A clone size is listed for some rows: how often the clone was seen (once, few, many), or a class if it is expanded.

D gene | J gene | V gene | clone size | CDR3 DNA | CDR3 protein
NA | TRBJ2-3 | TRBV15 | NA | TGTGCCACCAGCAGAGGGGGCCAGGCGAGCACAGATACGCAGTATTTT | CATSRGGQASTDTQYF
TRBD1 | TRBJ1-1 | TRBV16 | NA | TGTGCCAGCAGCCAATCCAGGGGGATAGACACTGAAGCTTTCTTT | CASSQSRGIDTEAFF
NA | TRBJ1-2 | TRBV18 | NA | TGTGCCAGCTCACCACCGGCAGGAGGGCGTGGCTACACCTTC | CASSPPAGGRGYTF
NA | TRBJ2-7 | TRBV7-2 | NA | TGTGCCAGCAGCTACCCGGGATCCGACTACGAGCAGTACTTC | CASSYPGSDYEQYF
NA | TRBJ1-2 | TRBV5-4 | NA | TGTGCCAGCACCTTGGGGTCGGTGGGCAGAGGCTACACCTTC | CASTLGSVGRGYTF
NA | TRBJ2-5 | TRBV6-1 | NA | TGTGCCAGCAGTCCCCGGGAGACCCAGTACTTC | CASSPRETQYF
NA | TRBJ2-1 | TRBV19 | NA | TGTGCCAGTAGTATGGGGCAGGGACACTCCTACAATGAGCAGTTCTTC | CASSMGQGHSYNEQFF
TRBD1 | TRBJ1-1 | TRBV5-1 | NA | TGCGCCAGCAGCTGGGGGACAGGGTATGGGACTGAAGCTTTCTTT | CASSWGTGYGTEAFF
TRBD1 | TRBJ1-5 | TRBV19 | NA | TGTGCCAGCCGATCTCCGGGACAGTTAAGCAATCAGCCCCAGCATTTT | CASRSPGQLSNQPQHF
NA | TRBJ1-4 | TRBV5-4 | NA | TGTGCCAGCAGCCCCGACCCAGGTGATGAAAAACTGTTTTTT | CASSPDPGDEKLFF
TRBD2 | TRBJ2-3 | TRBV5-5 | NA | TGTGCCAGCAGGCCGACTAGCGGGAGGACAGATACGCAGTATTTT | CASRPTSGRTDTQYF
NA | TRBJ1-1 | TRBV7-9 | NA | TGTGCCAGCAGCTTACGGAGGGGCGCCGAGGACACTGAAGCTTTCTTT | CASSLRRGAEDTEAFF
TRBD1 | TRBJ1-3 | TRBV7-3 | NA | TGTGCCAGCAGCTTAACCGGGACAGGCGACACCATATATTTT | CASSLTGTGDTIYF
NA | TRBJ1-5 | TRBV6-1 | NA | TGTGCCAGCAGTGTAAAGAGACACAATAGCAATCAGCCCCAGCATTTT | CASSVKRHNSNQPQHF
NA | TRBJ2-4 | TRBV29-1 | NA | TGCAGCGTTGAGGAGGGTGTAGCCAAAAACATTCAGTACTTC | CSVEEGVAKNIQYF
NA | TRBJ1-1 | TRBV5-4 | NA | TGTGCCAGCAGCCTGGGTCCACTGAGTGAAGCTTTCTTT | CASSLGPLSEAFF
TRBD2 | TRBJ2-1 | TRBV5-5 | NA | TGTGCCAGCAGCCCGGGACTAGCAACGCAAAGCTCCTACAATGAGCAGTTCTTC | CASSPGLATQSSYNEQFF
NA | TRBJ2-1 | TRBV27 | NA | TGTGCCAGCAGTCCCAGGGTAAGGTACAATGAGCAGTTCTTC | CASSPRVRYNEQFF
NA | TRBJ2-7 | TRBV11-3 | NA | TGTGCCAGCAGCAGGGGTTTGGCCTACGAGCAGTACTTC | CASSRGLAYEQYF
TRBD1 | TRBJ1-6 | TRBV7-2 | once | TGTGCCAGCAGCCGCCTAGGGACAGGGACGGCCAAAAGTTCACCCCTCCACTTT | CASSRLGTGTAKSSPLHF